This T cell receptor (beta chain) was sequenced in a study of human T cells and chemical hapten exposure. About the study: Donors were sensitized with 2% DPC on the upper inner arm. Patients, chiefly female, had alopecia areata, totalis or universalis. Patients received weekly diphenylcyclopropenone doses to the scalp throughout the approximately 26-week study.

The time point: pre-sensitization, week 0. Indicated treatment: therapeutic diphenylcyclopropenone sensitization with weekly scalp DPC. Study outcomes and limitations: Sensitizing with DPC caused no change in TCRs above 1 in 1000 frequency.

Germline V gene sequence: CDR1 SGHTA, CDR2 FQGNSA. Trimming took 0 bases from V and 0 from J, leaving 6 bases between them. The CDR3 sequence is 14 residues long. TCRdb passed the RACE reads through MiXCR, listing each CDR3 protein once. The sample holds 120,000 or so distinct CDR3 sequences, 13% seen once. This clonotype appeared many times. Its cognate antigen is unknown. The sequence came from a woman aged 18-35 years with alopecia areata. Some clones in this sample may be carry-over from other donors' samples. The V gene is TRBV7-2, the J gene TRBJ2-7; D unresolved. The material was whole blood, obtained in connection with sensitization to the hapten diphenylcyclopropenone (DPC). The CDR3 DNA reads as TGTGCCAGCAGCTTAGCGTACACCTCCTACGAGCAGTACTTC. Amino acids: CASSLAYTSYEQYF.